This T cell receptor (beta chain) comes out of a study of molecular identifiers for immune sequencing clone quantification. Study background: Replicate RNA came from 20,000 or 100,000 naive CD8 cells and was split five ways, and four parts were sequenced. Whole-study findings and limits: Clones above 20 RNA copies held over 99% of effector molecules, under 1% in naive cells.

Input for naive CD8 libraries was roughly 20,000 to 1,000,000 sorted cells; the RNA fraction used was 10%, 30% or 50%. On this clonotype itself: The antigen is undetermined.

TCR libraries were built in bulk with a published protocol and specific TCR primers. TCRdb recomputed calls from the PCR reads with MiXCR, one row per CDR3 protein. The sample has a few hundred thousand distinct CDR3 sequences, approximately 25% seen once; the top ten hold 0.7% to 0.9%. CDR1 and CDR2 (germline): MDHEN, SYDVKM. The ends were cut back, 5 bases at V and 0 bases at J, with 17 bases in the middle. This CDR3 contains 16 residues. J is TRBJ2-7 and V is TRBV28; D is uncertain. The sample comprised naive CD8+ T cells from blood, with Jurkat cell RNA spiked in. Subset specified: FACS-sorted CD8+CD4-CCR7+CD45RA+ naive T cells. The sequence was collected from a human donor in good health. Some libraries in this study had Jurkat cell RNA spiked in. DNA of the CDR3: TGTGCCAGCAGTACCCCCGTTCGCGGCTTCTCCTACGAGCAGTACTTC. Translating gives CASSTPVRGFSYEQYF.